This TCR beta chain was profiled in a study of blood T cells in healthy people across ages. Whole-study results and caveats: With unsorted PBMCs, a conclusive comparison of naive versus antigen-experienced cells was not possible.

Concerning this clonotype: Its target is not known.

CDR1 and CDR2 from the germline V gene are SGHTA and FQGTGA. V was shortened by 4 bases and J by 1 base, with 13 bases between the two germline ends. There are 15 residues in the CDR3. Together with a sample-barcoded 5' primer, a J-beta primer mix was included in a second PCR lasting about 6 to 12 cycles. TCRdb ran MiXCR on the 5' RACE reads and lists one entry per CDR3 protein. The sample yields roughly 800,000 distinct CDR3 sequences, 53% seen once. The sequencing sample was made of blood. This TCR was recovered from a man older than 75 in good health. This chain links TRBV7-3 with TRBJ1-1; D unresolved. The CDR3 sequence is CASSSYGGQNTEAFF. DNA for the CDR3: TGTGCCAGCAGCTCTTATGGCGGCCAGAACACTGAAGCTTTCTTT. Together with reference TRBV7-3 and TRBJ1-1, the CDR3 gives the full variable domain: GAGVSQTPSNKVTEKGKYVELRCDPISGHTALYWYRQSLGQGPEFLIYFQGTGAADDSGLPNDRFFAVRPEGSVSTLKIQRTERGDSAVYLCASSSYGGQNTEAFFGQGTRLTVV.